This record looks at one TCR beta chain sequence and its context. This clonotype was detected ten times or more. Its antigen is unknown. No qualities accompany the bases; no much larger clone lies one base away. The data were taken from a study of T cell repertoires in cytomegalovirus infection (dated by TCRdb to 2018 to 2020). Regarding the research as a whole: The HLA type of each donor mattered for the analysis, because public TCR beta signatures pointed to carriage of CMV infection along with the matching HLA type.

V loses 5 bases, J loses 1 base, and the germline ends lie 15 bases apart. CDR1 and CDR2 are drawn from the germline V gene: SGHTA, FQGNSA. From the cysteine up to the phenylalanine, the CDR3 has a length of 15 residues. Only the CDR3 portion is preserved as DNA: 45 bases, with reading frame beginning at the first base. The listed sequencing device is Illumina HiSeq 1500. In-frame beta chains were kept once TCRdb had trimmed the public reads at Q25 with fastp and called clones with MiXCR. A single entry per CDR3 protein holds the most common genes and DNA from its merged rows. Counted in this sample were around 740,000 distinct CDR3 sequences; 35% to 45% of them appeared once. 2.8% of the sample belongs to the ten largest clones. General findings and caveats noted by the study authors: The ex vivo response was dominated by HLA-C-restricted CMV-specific TCR beta clonotypes, and the single most frequent clonotype in two of eight donors was supplied by these HLA-C-restricted clonotypes. In both this cohort and an independent approximately 370-donor cohort, the cumulative frequency of public TCR beta family members distinguished carriers of CMV infection plus the relevant HLA type.

The specimen sequenced was PBMCs. The receptor's source is a human donor in good health (CMV status not recorded). Some clones in this sample may be carry-over from other donors' samples. The chain couples TRBV7-2 to TRBJ2-7; the D gene remains uncertain. The CDR3 in this case is CASSLGRLGSYEQYF. The nucleotides are TGTGCCAGCAGCCTCGGCAGGCTGGGGTCCTACGAGCAGTACTTC.